This T cell receptor (beta chain) was found in a study of regulatory T cells in long-lasting Graves disease. Study-level results: TRBV28, TRBJ1-2 and TRBJ2-5 were segments that persistent disease favored. TCR diversity was lower in persistent than newly diagnosed Graves' disease.

This clonotype was found many times. Antigen unknown. Time point here: persistent/refractory GD, antithyroid drugs over 5 years with positive TRAb. The authors made the TCR library using RNA they extracted from PBMCs. Germline assignment: CDR1 MDHEN and CDR2 SYDVKM. This CDR3 is built from 16 residues. V dropped 5 bases and J dropped 3; count of bases not matched to a gene: 8. iRepertoire HTBI primers and Arm-PCR of CDR3 regions built TCR beta libraries. Via MiXCR, TCRdb re-called the multiplex PCR reads, giving one row per CDR3 protein. This sample carries approximately 400,000 distinct CDR3 sequences, 23% of them seen once, and the ten largest clones take around a quarter.

The input for sequencing was peripheral blood mononuclear cells (PBMCs), taken when the disease was refractory, from a patient treated with antithyroid drugs. This TCR derives from a woman aged 40 to 49 with Graves disease. This chain connects TRBV28 to TRBJ1-5, with TRBD1 identical over 9 bases. This CDR3 is CASSQLQGANNQPQHF. The DNA of the CDR3 is TGTGCCAGCAGTCAACTACAGGGGGCAAACAATCAGCCCCAGCATTTT.